This T cell receptor beta chain is from a study of T cells after yellow fever vaccination. Using its own MiXCR run on the 5' RACE reads, TCRdb lists one record per CDR3 protein. The sample includes about 120,000 distinct CDR3 sequences, 5.5% to 8% of them seen just once. Study results and limitations: The secondary response showed a weaker magnitude and a faster peak, day 5 versus 15. The study noted that FACS-sorted repertoires could contain abundant clonotypes contaminating from the bulk population. Most primary-vaccination clones recurred post-booster (around 95% CD4, around 90% CD8).

The table lists this clonotype with many counts. Its antigen is as yet unknown. Per germline, CDR1 SGHRS and CDR2 YFSETQ. The CDR3 extends over 16 amino acids. Trimming took 4 bases from V and 7 from J; bases not matched to a gene: 11. Material: CD4+ T cells sorted from PBMCs, obtained about 41 days after the first yellow fever vaccination. The J gene is TRBJ2-1, the V gene TRBV5-1, with TRBD2 identical over 10 bases. This TCR derives from a man between 18 and 35 years old who received the YFV17D yellow fever vaccine. The CDR3, as DNA: TGCGCCAGCAGCCTCCCTAGCGGGGGAGTCTCGAATGAGCAGTTCTTC. It translates to CASSLPSGGVSNEQFF.